Reported below is one TCR beta chain. Generated by immunoSEQ multiplex PCR, the TCRdb table keeps only in-frame clones and is missing some. The table has some 140,000 clones, about 86% seen once. V was trimmed by 7 bases and J by 2 bases, leaving 16 bases between them. The V gene's germline CDR1 is SGHTA and CDR2 FQGTGA. The CDR3 is 15 amino acids. This entry is derived from a study of blood T cell repertoires in COVID-19. Study background: COVID-19 samples, acute and convalescent, were from the United States, Italy and Spain. PBMCs, B-cell-depleted T cells, or T cells provided the cDNA or gDNA that made up the material.

This sequence originates from a man between 35 and 55 years old with acute COVID-19. The genes are TRBV7-3 and TRBJ2-3; D gene ambiguous. Material: PBMCs or T cells enriched from blood (not recorded which). The CDR3, as DNA: TGTGCCAGCATCCCTCATCCCAGTCTCACAGATACGCAGTATTTT. It encodes CASIPHPSLTDTQYF. The full variable domain, with the rest looked up from reference TRBV7-3 and TRBJ2-3, is GAGVSQTPSNKVTEKGKYVELRCDPISGHTALYWYRQSLGQGPEFLIYFQGTGAADDSGLPNDRFFAVRPEGSVSTLKIQRTERGDSAVYLCASIPHPSLTDTQYFGPGTRLTVL.